Presented here are 29 T cell receptor beta chains from one specimen sequenced in a study of glioma-infiltrating T cells (dated by TCRdb to about 2016). The reads were generated on an Illumina MiSeq. The iRepertoire nested amplicon-rescue multiplex PCR (arm-PCR) platform was used to amplify TCR alpha and beta CDR3 regions from RNA. The public reads were run again by TCRdb, first through fastp at Q25 and then through MiXCR, and only productive beta chains were kept. CDR3 protein duplicates are merged, each entry listing the most common genes and DNA. The sample has over 80,000 distinct CDR3 sequences on record, around 40% of them singletons. The ten largest clonotypes hold more than 30% of the sample. The sample taken for sequencing was glioma tissue, nonneoplastic brain tissue, or PBMCs (not recorded which). All receptors derive from a human donor with low-grade glioma or glioblastoma, undergoing nonglioma brain surgery, or in good health (not recorded which).

There are many counts of this clonotype. The chain recombines TRBV20-1 with TRBJ2-3; no firm D call. V lost 2 bases and J lost 1, with 13 bases in between. Germline CDR1 DFQATT, CDR2 SNEGSKA (reference sequence). This CDR3 comprises 15 residues. The CDR3 loop reads CSARYPQARTDTQYF. The CDR3, as DNA: TGCAGTGCTAGATACCCTCAAGCCCGCACAGATACGCAGTATTTT.

This clonotype was counted at least ten times. The genes are TRBV20-1 and TRBJ1-2; 7 positions match TRBD1. The CDR3 loop spans 15 amino acids. CDR1 DFQATT and CDR2 SNEGSKA come from the germline V gene (reference sequence). The V gene end was trimmed by 0 bases and the J gene end by 7 bases; junction bases not matched to a gene: 11. In DNA, the CDR3 is TGCAGTGCTAGAGATTCGGCGACAGGGCCAGGTGGCTACACCTTC. Protein sequence: CSARDSATGPGGYTF.

With respect to this clonotype: A much larger clone sits a single nucleotide away, making a read error possible. The chain has TRBV4-1 and TRBJ2-1, with D perhaps assigned TRBD1 or TRBD2 (5 bases each). The CDR3 length is 13 residues. CDR1 is MGHRA, CDR2 YSYEKL, per germline. This chain's CDR3 is CAISQEGYNEQFF. CDR3 nucleotide sequence: TGCGCCATCAGCCAAGAGGGGTACAATGAGCAGTTCTTC.

As concerns this clonotype: The conserved phenylalanine or tryptophan normally closing the CDR3 is absent here, so this likely arose from a read error. The chain joins TRBV7-9 to TRBJ1-1; D is ambiguous. Germline V gene sequence: CDR1 SEHNR, CDR2 FQNEAQ (reference sequence). The CDR3 totals 13 residues. Trimming removed 5 bases from V and 1 base from J, with 8 bases in between. This CDR3 is CASSQVWNTEAFL. DNA for the CDR3: TGTGCCAGCAGCCAAGTCTGGAACACTGAAGCTTTCCTT.

The chain recombines TRBV30 with TRBJ1-5, with D tentatively TRBD1 (5 bases). Germline-derived CDR1 and CDR2 are GTSNPN and SVGIG (reference sequence). V was clipped by 1 base and J by 4 bases, with 11 bases between them. This CDR3 has 14 residues. The CDR3 DNA sequence: TGTGCCTGGAGTGGAGGAGGGACGAATCAGCCCCAGCATTTT. Translation gives CAWSGGGTNQPQHF. Filled out from reference TRBV30 and TRBJ1-5, the complete variable domain reads SQTIHQWPATLVQPVGSPLSLECTVEGTSNPNLYWYRQAAGRGLQLLFYSVGIGQISSEVPQNLSASRPQDRQFILSSKKLLLSDSGFYLCAWSGGGTNQPQHFGDGTRLSIL.

This clonotype was found many times. The gene calls are TRBV11-2 and TRBJ2-2; no firm D call. The CDR3 spans 14 residues. Trimming left V 2 bases short and J 4 bases short, with 8 bases between. Germline assignment: CDR1 SGHAT and CDR2 FQNNGV. For the CDR3, the DNA is TGTGCCAGCAGCTTATTTCAGGCCACCGGGGAGCTGTTTTTT. It yields the protein CASSLFQATGELFF.

This chain connects TRBV27 to TRBJ1-2, with 10 bases aligning to TRBD1. The CDR3 has 15 residues. V dropped 3 bases and J dropped 5; count of bases not matched to a gene: 6. Germline V lookup: CDR1 MNHEY, CDR2 SMNVEV (reference sequence). In DNA, the CDR3 is TGTGCCAGCAGTTTCGGGACAGGGGACCGTTATGGCTACACCTTC. This gives the protein CASSFGTGDRYGYTF.

The chain combines TRBV6-2 or TRBV6-3 with TRBJ2-1; 11 bases agree with TRBD2. Germline-derived CDR1 and CDR2 are MNHEY and SVGEGT. Trimming at V came to 2 bases and at J to 4 bases, leaving 16 bases not matched to a gene. This CDR3 comprises 20 residues. This CDR3 reads CASSYRGSSGRALRYNEQFF. CDR3 coding DNA: TGTGCCAGCAGTTACCGAGGGAGTAGCGGGAGGGCCCTGAGGTACAATGAGCAGTTCTTC.

This clonotype showed up many times. The V call is TRBV7-2, the J call TRBJ2-7, with no clear D. Trimming took 1 base from V and 4 from J, leaving 11 bases between them. The CDR3 covers 14 residues. CDR1 SGHTA and CDR2 FQGNSA come from the germline V gene. The CDR3 protein is CASSLGVGGYEQYF. Here the CDR3 DNA reads TGTGCCAGCAGCTTAGGGGTTGGCGGATACGAGCAGTACTTC.

A note on this clonotype: This is likely a read error, given that the CDR3 carries no conserved phenylalanine or tryptophan at its end. This chain links TRBV25-1 with TRBJ1-4; weak D call: TRBD1 (6 bases). Germline CDR1 and CDR2: MGHDK and SYGVNS. The CDR3 has 16 amino acids. CDR3 in DNA: TGTGGCAGCATTGAATATATAGGGGGAGGTAGTGAAAAACTGTTTGTT. Amino acids: CGSIEYIGGGSEKLFV.

This clonotype occurred many times. The chain couples TRBV20-1 to TRBJ2-5, with 10 bases matching TRBD2. Trimming at V came to 3 bases and at J to 1 base, leaving 8 bases not matched to a gene. This CDR3 contains 16 residues. Germline V lookup: CDR1 DFQATT, CDR2 SNEGSKA (reference sequence). The CDR3 spells CSARRPSGGLQETQYF. The CDR3 region has the DNA TGCAGTGCTAGGCGACCTAGCGGGGGACTCCAAGAGACCCAGTACTTC.

There are many counts of this clonotype. V is TRBV29-1 and J is TRBJ1-2, with TRBD1 matching over 7 bases. Germline CDR1 reads SQVTM; CDR2 reads ANQGSEA. There are 12 residues in the CDR3. Trimming cost V 7 bases and J 8 bases; bases outside gene matches: 10. The CDR3 protein is CSATGAPLGYTF. The CDR3 DNA is TGCAGCGCTACAGGGGCACCGCTCGGCTACACCTTC.

The chain joins TRBV5-5 to TRBJ2-6; D gene ambiguous. CDR3 length: 16 amino acids. The V end was cut by 4 bases, the J end by 0 bases, with 11 bases between. Germline CDR1 reads SGHKS; CDR2 reads YYEKEE (reference sequence). The CDR3 DNA sequence: TGTGCCAGCAGCGGTACTGCGTTCTCTGGGGCCAACGTCCTGACTTTC. This translates into CASSGTAFSGANVLTF.

This clonotype was counted at least ten times. The chain has TRBV28 and TRBJ2-5; weak D call: TRBD1 (7 bases). Germline CDR1 reads MDHEN; CDR2 reads SYDVKM. V lost 2 bases and J lost 6, with 13 bases in between. The CDR3 has 14 amino acids. For the CDR3, the DNA is TGTGCCAGCAGTTTAACGGCAGGGGGGAAGACCCAGTACTTC. Encoded protein: CASSLTAGGKTQYF. The full variable domain, its missing parts supplied by reference TRBV28 and TRBJ2-5, is DVKVTQSSRYLVKRTGEKVFLECVQDMDHENMFWYRQDPGLGLRLIYFSYDVKMKEKGDIPEGYSVSREKKERFSLILESASTNQTSMYLCASSLTAGGKTQYFGPGTRLLVL.

The sample holds many counts of this clonotype. The chain links TRBV6-5 to TRBJ1-1, with 7 nucleotides matching TRBD1. The J segment lost 4 bases and the V segment lost 2 bases, leaving 1 base of the junction unmatched. From germline, CDR1 is MNHEY and CDR2 SVGAGI. The CDR3 is 13 residues long. CDR3 sequence reads: CASSYDRVTEAFF. The CDR3 region has the DNA TGTGCCAGCAGTTACGACAGGGTCACTGAAGCTTTCTTT.

This clonotype appeared many times. V gene TRBV7-9 combines with J gene TRBJ1-2; 8 bases map to TRBD1. The CDR3 spans 13 residues. The J segment lost 8 bases and the V segment lost 5 bases, leaving 7 bases of the junction unmatched. Germline V gene data show CDR1 as SEHNR and CDR2 as FQNEAQ (reference sequence). The CDR3 region has the DNA TGTGCCAGCAGCCCACAGGGGGTGGAAGGCTACACCTTC. Residues: CASSPQGVEGYTF.

This clonotype came up many times. V usage is TRBV12-3 or TRBV12-4 and J usage is TRBJ1-3; D remains unclear. The V and J ends lost 4 bases and 3 bases respectively, with 13 bases between them. The CDR3 consists of 15 residues. The CDR3 loop reads CASSSQRLLGNTIYF. The DNA of the CDR3 is TGTGCCAGCAGTTCGCAGCGTTTACTTGGAAACACCATATATTTT.

As concerns this clonotype: A much larger clone differs from this one at a single base, so this may be a read error. The V and J genes are TRBV19 and TRBJ1-4, with D uncertain. Per the germline V gene, CDR1 is LNHDA and CDR2 is SQIVND (reference sequence). The length of the CDR3 is 15 residues. Here the CDR3 reads CVSSIAATTNEKLFF. The CDR3 coding sequence is TGTGTCAGTAGTATAGCGGCAACAACTAATGAAAAACTGTTTTTT.

The rearrangement uses TRBV6-2 or TRBV6-3 and TRBJ1-3; tentatively, D is TRBD1 (5 bases). The length of the CDR3 is 16 residues. V was trimmed by 4 bases and J by 7 bases, leaving 20 bases between them. Germline loops: CDR1 MNHEY, CDR2 SVGEGT. DNA for the CDR3: TGTGCCAGCAGTTCCGGGGACCTTCGCGCGGGGAACACCATATATTTT. This gives the protein CASSSGDLRAGNTIYF.

The chain's CDR3 is CSVEDARTYEQYF. In DNA form, the CDR3 reads TGCAGCGTTGAAGATGCCAGGACCTACGAGCAGTACTTC. J is TRBJ2-7 and V is TRBV29-1; D is ambiguous. Trimming cost V 0 bases and J 2 bases, with 8 bases left between them. The CDR3 consists of 13 residues. The V gene's germline CDR1 is SQVTM and CDR2 ANQGSEA.

This clonotype was detected ten times or more. The chain uses TRBV27 and TRBJ1-5, with 9 bases identical to TRBD1. V gave up 6 bases and J gave up 7 bases; unmatched junction bases: 10. From germline, CDR1 is MNHEY and CDR2 SMNVEV (reference sequence). This CDR3 is built from 15 residues. Here the CDR3 reads CASRYTGGAIQPQHF. The DNA for the CDR3 is TGTGCCAGCAGATATACAGGGGGCGCGATACAGCCCCAGCATTTT.

This clonotype was seen repeatedly, ten times or more. The V call is TRBV7-8, the J call TRBJ2-1; 8 bases map to TRBD2. The CDR3 spans 17 residues. With 1 base clipped from V and 10 bases from J, the junction kept 15 bases outside the gene matches. CDR1 SGHVS and CDR2 FQNEAQ come from the germline V gene. The CDR3 here is CASSLESAGGRGKEQFF. For the CDR3, the DNA is TGTGCCAGCAGCTTAGAGTCGGCGGGAGGCCGGGGAAAGGAGCAGTTCTTC.

This clonotype was picked up one time. The chain couples TRBV7-2 to TRBJ2-7, with unresolved D. Germline-derived CDR1 and CDR2 are SGHTA and FQGNSA. This CDR3 contains 12 residues. Trimming stripped 5 bases from V and 8 bases from J, with 13 bases between. CDR3: CASSLGPWQQYF. DNA for the CDR3: TGTGCCAGCAGCCTCGGACCATGGCAGCAGTACTTC.

As concerns this clonotype: Since a much larger clone is just one base distant, this may be a read error. This sequence joins TRBV2 and TRBJ2-7; no definite D call. Germline V lookup: CDR1 SNHLY, CDR2 FYNNEI. The CDR3 length is 12 residues. The ends were cut back, 8 bases at V and 5 bases at J, with 13 bases in the middle. The CDR3 reads CASRHGSHEQYF. CDR3 DNA sequence: TGTGCCAGCCGACATGGGTCCCACGAGCAGTACTTC. The full variable domain, completed using reference TRBV2 and TRBJ2-7, is EPEVTQTPSHQVTQMGQEVILRCVPISNHLYFYWYRQILGQKVEFLVSFYNNEISEKSEIFDDQFSVERPDGSNFTLKIRSTKLEDSAMYFCASRHGSHEQYFGPGTRLTVT.

The rearrangement uses TRBV19 and TRBJ1-2; TRBD1 aligns across 7 bases. The CDR3 extends over 13 amino acids. The V segment lost 2 bases and the J segment 6 bases; nucleotides outside the gene matches: 3. Looked up from germline, CDR1 is LNHDA and CDR2 is SQIVND (reference sequence). CDR3 protein: CASSILTGDGYTF. The CDR3 DNA is TGTGCCAGTAGTATACTCACAGGGGATGGCTACACCTTC.

To note about this clonotype: This could be a read error, since a much larger clone is one nucleotide away. The V gene is TRBV7-2, the J gene TRBJ2-5; no definite D call. Germline V gene data show CDR1 as SGHTA and CDR2 as FQGNSA. This CDR3 has 14 amino acids. V was trimmed by 2 bases and J by 2 bases, leaving 9 bases between them. The CDR3 is CASSLMTSQETQYF. The DNA for the CDR3 is TGTGCCAGCAGCTTAATGACTTCTCAAGAGACCCAGTACTTC.

For this clonotype: Being one base from a much bigger clone, this may be a read error. V and J are TRBV3-1 and TRBJ2-2, with 7 bases matching TRBD2. Germline V gene lookup returns CDR1 LGHDT and CDR2 YNNKEL (reference sequence). The CDR3 extends over 14 amino acids. V gave up 7 bases and J gave up 8 bases; unmatched junction bases: 10. The CDR3 DNA follows: TGTGCCAGCACTCTAACGGGAGGCCCGGGGGAGCTGTTTTTT. This sequence encodes CASTLTGGPGELFF.

Many counts were recorded for this clonotype. This sequence joins TRBV3-1 and TRBJ1-1; D might be TRBD1 (5 bases). V was pared by 3 bases and J by 0 bases, with 11 bases between. This CDR3 is 15 amino acids long. Germline V CDR1 and CDR2: LGHDT, YNNKEL (reference sequence). This CDR3 reads CASSHPTEMNTEAFF. The CDR3 DNA reads as TGTGCCAGCAGCCACCCGACAGAAATGAACACTGAAGCTTTCTTT. Filled out from reference TRBV3-1 and TRBJ1-1, the complete variable domain reads DTAVSQTPKYLVTQMGNDKSIKCEQNLGHDTMYWYKQDSKKFLKIMFSYNNKELIINETVPNRFSPKSPDKAHLNLHINSLELGDSAVYFCASSHPTEMNTEAFFGQGTRLTVV.

The chain links TRBV29-1 to TRBJ1-2; a possible D gene is TRBD1 (5 bases). Germline V gene lookup returns CDR1 SQVTM and CDR2 ANQGSEA. CDR3 length: 13 amino acids. The V end was cut by 1 base, the J end by 3 bases, with 9 bases between. The chain's CDR3 is CSVEAGGDYGYTF. Written as DNA, the CDR3 is TGCAGCGTTGAAGCGGGGGGGGACTATGGCTACACCTTC.